A single TCR beta chain is shown here with its context. Antigen unknown. Generated by immunoSEQ multiplex PCR, the TCRdb table keeps only in-frame clones and is missing some. The table has around 130,000 clones, more than 80% seen once. This sample is drawn from a study of T cells in localized non-small cell lung cancer. V gave up 0 bases and J gave up 0 bases; unmatched junction bases: 0. Germline V lookup: CDR1 SGHDT, CDR2 YYEEEE. The length of the CDR3 is 15 residues. Study-wide findings and caveats: Longer survival (overall) was linked to higher T cell density in blood. Adjacent uninvolved lung had the highest clonality, suggesting focused antigen responses. Because only a single region of the tumor was sequenced, heterogeneity remains possible.

The material sequenced was peripheral blood, taken before any cancer treatment. The V call is TRBV5-6, the J call TRBJ2-1; 7 bases fit TRBD2. This TCR was sampled from a female donor over 55 with stage I lung adenocarcinoma. CDR3 bases: TGTGCCAGCAGCTTGGGCGGGAGCTCCTACAATGAGCAGTTCTTC. Encoded protein: CASSLGGSSYNEQFF.